The 10 T cell receptor beta chains below were found in one sample sequenced in a study of technical replicates of blood from a handful of donors. TCRdb keeps only in-frame clones here, not all; method: immunoSEQ multiplex PCR. The table includes roughly 50,000 clones, 90% to 95% detected once. The sequencing sample was made of PBMCs. All receptors come from a human donor in good health. Some clones in this sample may be carry-over from other donors' samples.

V is TRBV27 and J is TRBJ2-7; tentative D call: TRBD2 (6 bases). This CDR3 region has 15 residues. Germline values: CDR1 MNHEY, CDR2 SMNVEV (reference sequence). V was clipped by 4 bases and J by 0 bases, with 13 bases between them. This CDR3 reads CASSWGGVPSYEQYF. For the CDR3, the DNA is TGTGCCAGCAGTTGGGGCGGGGTACCCTCCTACGAGCAGTACTTC.

V is TRBV15 and J is TRBJ2-5; no firm D call. The CDR3 contains 13 residues. The V and J ends lost 0 bases and 5 bases respectively, with 7 bases between them. Germline V gene data show CDR1 as LNHNV and CDR2 as YYDKDF (reference sequence). The CDR3 DNA follows: TGTGCCACCAGCAGAGATCAGTCGGAGACCCAGTACTTC. It codes for CATSRDQSETQYF.

The chain joins TRBV7-9 to TRBJ2-5; D remains unclear. The germline gives CDR1 SEHNR, CDR2 FQNEAQ (reference sequence). The germline V and J ends were trimmed by 2 bases and 3 bases, with 13 bases remaining between them. This CDR3 is 15 amino acids long. CDR3 loop: CASSLNWLQKETQYF. CDR3 sequence (DNA): TGTGCCAGCAGCTTAAATTGGCTACAGAAAGAGACCCAGTACTTC.

This chain links TRBV9 with TRBJ2-3; 12 nucleotides line up with TRBD2. Losses at the gene ends were 2 bases for V and 1 base for J; bases not matched to a gene: 2. CDR1 and CDR2 (germline): SGDLS, YYNGEE. The CDR3 covers 16 residues. In DNA form, the CDR3 reads TGTGCCAGCAGCGTGAGACTAGCGGGGGGCACAGATACGCAGTATTTT. Translating it yields CASSVRLAGGTDTQYF.

The chain uses TRBV7-3 and TRBJ2-1; TRBD2 agrees at 7 bases. Germline CDR1 SGHTA, CDR2 FQGTGA. This CDR3 is 15 amino acids long. After removal of 5 bases from V and 2 bases from J, the junction contained 6 bases not matched to a gene. The CDR3 protein is CASSVSGMAYNEQFF. The CDR3 nucleotides are TGTGCCAGCAGCGTAAGCGGGATGGCCTACAATGAGCAGTTCTTC.

The chain recombines TRBV5-4 with TRBJ2-7; D is unresolved. The length of the CDR3 is 13 residues. Looked up from germline, CDR1 is SGHNT and CDR2 is YYREEE (reference sequence). Trimming took off 0 bases at V and 4 bases at J, with 8 bases between the two ends. The DNA of the CDR3 is TGTGCCAGCAGCTTGGCCGGGTCTTACGAGCAGTACTTC. It specifies CASSLAGSYEQYF.

The table lists this clone with a count of one. This chain connects TRBV19 to TRBJ2-5; D is possibly TRBD2 (6 bases). The germline V gene encodes CDR1 LNHDA and CDR2 SQIVND (reference sequence). The CDR3 runs 14 residues. Trimming took 5 bases from V and 2 from J, leaving 12 bases between them. CDR3 DNA sequence: TGTGCCAGTAGTTCCACGGAGGGGCAAGAGACCCAGTACTTC. Amino acid sequence: CASSSTEGQETQYF.

This chain links TRBV2 with TRBJ1-2; D ambiguous. The CDR3 is 14 residues long. CDR1 and CDR2 from the germline V gene are SNHLY and FYNNEI. Trimming removed 10 bases at V and 5 bases at J, with 20 bases between. In DNA form, the CDR3 reads TGTGCCACCCCGTCCACTGGACTACTATATGGCTACACCTTC. This gives the protein CATPSTGLLYGYTF.

This sequence joins TRBV6-1 and TRBJ2-3; TRBD2 might be the D (5 bases). The ends were cut back, 1 base at V and 0 bases at J, with 8 bases in the middle. This CDR3 comprises 15 residues. Germline loops: CDR1 MNHNS, CDR2 SASEGT. DNA of the CDR3: TGTGCCAGCAGTGAAGGAGGGCGCAGCACAGATACGCAGTATTTT. Translated, it gives CASSEGGRSTDTQYF.

The V gene is TRBV2, the J gene TRBJ2-1, with TRBD1 matching 7 bases. Germline CDR1 is SNHLY and CDR2 is FYNNEI. The CDR3 runs to 16 residues. The ends lost 0 bases at V and 5 bases at J; junction bases unmatched: 7. This CDR3 is CASSEAATGFNNEQFF. The CDR3 coding sequence is TGTGCCAGCAGTGAAGCCGCGACAGGGTTCAACAATGAGCAGTTCTTC.